Described below is a single T cell receptor beta chain sequence and its context. Its antigen is unknown. Repertoires were generated with immunoSEQ multiplex PCR, while TCRdb's copy carries only in-frame clones and drops some. The data contain 95,000 to 150,000 clones, around 93% of them seen just once; the ten biggest clones take up more than 4.5%. The data originate from a study of T cell responses to AZD1222 COVID-19 vaccine. Study outcomes and limitations: The sample set comprised mostly white British donors with more females, and clonal diversity was possibly underestimated. Every sample of the repertoires postdated the peak T cell response. Among those given AZD1222, only five or six were seropositive at baseline.

CDR3 size: 14 residues. CDR1 is SGDLS, CDR2 YYNGEE, per germline. The V gene lost 3 bases and the J gene lost 7 bases, with 14 bases spanning the gap. This clonotype originated in an adult who received the AZD1222 COVID-19 vaccine. This chain uses TRBV9 with TRBJ2-1; D may match TRBD1 or TRBD2 (5 bases each). Source: peripheral blood, taken 28 days after the second AZD1222 dose. The chain's CDR3 is CASSAPGLENEQFF. In DNA, the CDR3 is TGTGCCAGCAGCGCCCCGGGGCTTGAGAATGAGCAGTTCTTC.